This entry lists 2 T cell receptor beta chains sequenced from one sample in a study of blood T cell repertoires in COVID-19. The protocol was immunoSEQ multiplex PCR, while the TCRdb copy is restricted to in-frame clones and leaves out a portion. The data hold 150,000 to 200,000 clones, with more than 75% observed a single time. The sample was PBMCs or T cells enriched from blood (not recorded which). The receptors derive from a woman aged 50 to 65 with acute COVID-19.

CDR3 region: CASSYRASSYNEQFF. The DNA of the CDR3 is TGTGCCAGCAGCTACAGGGCGAGCTCCTACAATGAGCAGTTCTTC. V gene TRBV7-2 combines with J gene TRBJ2-1; tentative D call: TRBD1 (6 bases). This CDR3 comprises 15 residues. CDR1 and CDR2 from the germline V gene are SGHTA and FQGNSA. V lost 4 bases, J lost 0 bases, and 10 bases lay in between.

This clone has more than one count but fewer than ten. This chain links TRBV7-9 with TRBJ1-4, with unresolved D. CDR1 and CDR2 (germline): SEHNR, FQNEAQ (reference sequence). The CDR3 totals 14 residues. Trimming shortened V by 7 bases and J by 3 bases, and 12 bases separated the two germline ends. The CDR3 sequence is CASNPGPPNEKLFF. DNA of the CDR3: TGTGCCAGCAACCCTGGCCCGCCTAATGAAAAACTGTTTTTT. The full variable domain, in which reference TRBV7-9 and TRBJ1-4 provide the parts outside the CDR3, is DTGVSQNPRHKITKRGQNVTFRCDPISEHNRLYWYRQTLGQGPEFLTYFQNEAQLEKSRLLSDRFSAERPKGSFSTLEIQRTEQGDSAMYLCASNPGPPNEKLFFGSGTQLSVL.